This TCR beta chain was retrieved from a study of blood T cell repertoires in COVID-19. In the study overall: From the United States, Italy and Spain came samples of acute and convalescent COVID-19. Sample material is recorded as cDNA or gDNA derived from T cells, B-cell-depleted T cells, or PBMCs.

CDR3 size: 16 residues. In germline, CDR1 is SGHNT, CDR2 YENEEA. V trimming: 2 bases; J trimming: 2 bases; junction bases outside the gene matches: 7. Per the study methods: For nucleated cells, counts were estimated from reference gene primer amplification. The table came from immunoSEQ multiplex PCR; TCRdb's copy has only in-frame clones and leaves some out. From that table come the V and J calls and clone size; the DNA was used to work out D and trimming. In the table there are about 150,000 clones, over 70% of which are singletons. This rearrangement joins TRBV11-3 to TRBJ2-7; TRBD2 aligns across 9 bases. The receptor was isolated from a human donor in a cohort sampled during active COVID-19. Material for sequencing was peripheral blood. The CDR3 DNA follows: TGTGCCAGCAGCTTATGGTTTAGCGGGGGCACCTACGAGCAGTACTTC. Its protein product is CASSLWFSGGTYEQYF.